This is a list of T cell receptor beta chains from one sample in a study of response to subunit inactivated influenza vaccine. TCRdb reprocessed the RT-PCR reads with MiXCR, giving one entry per CDR3 protein. Found here are hundreds of thousands of distinct CDR3 sequences, 15% to 18% of them singletons; the top ten hold roughly 12%. The sample here was PBMCs from blood, taken 11 to 12 days after vaccination. Every receptor here comes from a man aged 50-59 years who received an inactivated influenza vaccine. Each CDR3 is given with its conserved first and last residue. The order of the fields is J gene, clone size, V gene, D gene, CDR3 DNA, CDR3 protein. A D gene is named only where the DNA matches it firmly. Size values are once, few and many counts, or a class for expanded clones, and some rows have none.

j_gene: TRBJ2-3
abundance: .
v_gene: TRBV7-2
d_gene: TRBD2
CDR3nt: TGTGCCAGCAAAAAGACCGGGACTAGCGGGAGTACAGATACGCAGTATTTT
CDR3aa: CASKKTGTSGSTDTQYF

j_gene: TRBJ2-7
abundance: .
v_gene: TRBV7-2
d_gene: .
CDR3nt: TGTGCCAGCAGCTCAGACAGGAGGAGCTCCTACGAGCAGTACTTC
CDR3aa: CASSSDRRSSYEQYF

j_gene: TRBJ2-6
abundance: few
v_gene: TRBV7-6
d_gene: .
CDR3nt: TGTGCCAGCAGCTCAATAAATTCTGGGGCCAACGTCCTGACTTTC
CDR3aa: CASSSINSGANVLTF

j_gene: TRBJ2-1
abundance: .
v_gene: TRBV7-8
d_gene: TRBD1
CDR3nt: TGTGCCAGCAGCCCCATTAGGTACGGACAGGGGTACAATGAGCAGTTCTTC
CDR3aa: CASSPIRYGQGYNEQFF

j_gene: TRBJ2-7
abundance: many
v_gene: TRBV29-1
d_gene: TRBD1
CDR3nt: TGCAGCGCCGGGGACAGGGAAACCTACGAGCAGTACTTC
CDR3aa: CSAGDRETYEQYF

j_gene: TRBJ2-3
abundance: .
v_gene: TRBV3-1
d_gene: TRBD1
CDR3nt: TGTGCCAGCAGCCAAGCGCAGACAGGGCATAACACAGATACGCAGTATTTT
CDR3aa: CASSQAQTGHNTDTQYF

j_gene: TRBJ2-1
abundance: .
v_gene: TRBV20-1
d_gene: TRBD1
CDR3nt: TGCAGTGCTAGACCCACCCCCGGGACAGCGATATACAATGAGCAGTTCTTC
CDR3aa: CSARPTPGTAIYNEQFF

j_gene: TRBJ2-4
abundance: .
v_gene: TRBV7-9
d_gene: TRBD1
CDR3nt: TGTGCCAGCAGCTTCGGACAGGGTGCGAAAAACATTCAGTACTTC
CDR3aa: CASSFGQGAKNIQYF

j_gene: TRBJ2-7
abundance: few
v_gene: TRBV20-1
d_gene: .
CDR3nt: TGCAGTGCTACCGGGGAATCCTACGAGCAGTACTTC
CDR3aa: CSATGESYEQYF

j_gene: TRBJ2-1
abundance: .
v_gene: TRBV7-2
d_gene: .
CDR3nt: TGTGCCAGCAGCCTCCTAGACAATTTCTACAATGAGCAGTTCTTC
CDR3aa: CASSLLDNFYNEQFF

j_gene: TRBJ2-2
abundance: few
v_gene: TRBV20-1
d_gene: .
CDR3nt: TGCAGTGCTAGAGATACCCTTGACAGCGTAAACGGGGAGCTGTTTTTT
CDR3aa: CSARDTLDSVNGELFF

j_gene: TRBJ2-7
abundance: few
v_gene: TRBV6-2/TRBV6-3
d_gene: TRBD1
CDR3nt: TGTGCCAGCAGTTACCCGGGACAGGGACTCACCTACGAGCAGTACTTC
CDR3aa: CASSYPGQGLTYEQYF

j_gene: TRBJ2-1
abundance: .
v_gene: TRBV5-8
d_gene: .
CDR3nt: TGTGCCAGCAGCTTGATGTCAGCGTGGGGCAATGAGCAGTTCTTC
CDR3aa: CASSLMSAWGNEQFF

j_gene: TRBJ1-2
abundance: few
v_gene: TRBV28
d_gene: .
CDR3nt: TGTGCCAGCAGTTTACGCAGAGAATACACCTTC
CDR3aa: CASSLRREYTF

j_gene: TRBJ2-7
abundance: .
v_gene: TRBV29-1
d_gene: TRBD2
CDR3nt: TGCAGCGTTGAGCTTAGCGGGGGCTACGAGCAGTACTTC
CDR3aa: CSVELSGGYEQYF

j_gene: TRBJ2-1
abundance: few
v_gene: TRBV21-1
d_gene: .
CDR3nt: TGTGCCAGCAGCAAACTAGCGGGAGGGCCAGGGGAGCAGTTCTTC
CDR3aa: CASSKLAGGPGEQFF

j_gene: TRBJ2-1
abundance: few
v_gene: TRBV24-1
d_gene: .
CDR3nt: TGTGCCACCAGTGATTTGTGGGGACCCCACAATGAGCAGTTCTTC
CDR3aa: CATSDLWGPHNEQFF

j_gene: TRBJ1-2
abundance: many
v_gene: TRBV30
d_gene: .
CDR3nt: TGTGCCTGGAGCGGAAACAGGGAACTTGACTATGGCTACACCTTC
CDR3aa: CAWSGNRELDYGYTF

j_gene: TRBJ2-2
abundance: few
v_gene: TRBV5-1
d_gene: .
CDR3nt: TGCGCCAGCAGCTTTTCTGCAGGACAAGCAACCGGGGAGCTGTTTTTT
CDR3aa: CASSFSAGQATGELFF

j_gene: TRBJ2-1
abundance: .
v_gene: TRBV4-2
d_gene: TRBD2
CDR3nt: TGTGCCAGCAGCCATGCACAAGGACTAGGTCTGTATGAGCAGTTCTTC
CDR3aa: CASSHAQGLGLYEQFF

j_gene: TRBJ2-4
abundance: .
v_gene: TRBV7-9
d_gene: .
CDR3nt: TGTGCCAGCAGCTTCGACCGGTACCTAGCCAAAAACATTCAGTACTTC
CDR3aa: CASSFDRYLAKNIQYF

j_gene: TRBJ2-3
abundance: few
v_gene: TRBV20-1
d_gene: .
CDR3nt: TGCAGTGCTAGAGATCGTCAACGGGTCACAGATACGCAGTATTTT
CDR3aa: CSARDRQRVTDTQYF

j_gene: TRBJ2-4
abundance: .
v_gene: TRBV2
d_gene: .
CDR3nt: TGTGCCAGCAGTGAAGCGCTTCGCAGGTTGGGGAAAAACATTCAGTACTTC
CDR3aa: CASSEALRRLGKNIQYF

j_gene: TRBJ1-2
abundance: .
v_gene: TRBV12-3/TRBV12-4
d_gene: .
CDR3nt: TGTGCCAGCAGACCGGACACAAGCTATGGCTACACCTTC
CDR3aa: CASRPDTSYGYTF

j_gene: TRBJ2-7
abundance: few
v_gene: TRBV24-1
d_gene: .
CDR3nt: TGTGCCACCAAGAAAACGAACGGACGTCACCTCTCCTACGAGCAGTACTTC
CDR3aa: CATKKTNGRHLSYEQYF

j_gene: TRBJ2-1
abundance: many
v_gene: TRBV13
d_gene: .
CDR3nt: TGTGCCAGCAGTTTCATTACAGGGCGAAGGGTTAATGAGCAGTTCTTC
CDR3aa: CASSFITGRRVNEQFF

j_gene: TRBJ1-2
abundance: .
v_gene: TRBV24-1
d_gene: .
CDR3nt: TGTGCCACCAGTGAGGGGACCACCGGCTACACCTTC
CDR3aa: CATSEGTTGYTF